Listed below are T cell receptor beta chains from one sample, sequenced in a study of sequential checkpoint blockade in melanoma. The assay was immunoSEQ multiplex PCR, and TCRdb's table has in-frame clones only and misses some. Counted here are 40,000 or so clones, approximately 85% occurring once; the ten biggest clones make up less than 7%. The specimen comprised CD8+ T cells sorted from blood (inferred from file names), sampled from a patient given nivolumab and ipilimumab in sequence. The receptors were sampled from a human donor with melanoma. Both conserved end residues are part of each CDR3. D genes are given only for firm matches. Part of the rows lack a size; the others show once, few, many or a class for expanded clones.

d_call: TRBD1
v_call: TRBV7-2
clone_size: -
j_call: TRBJ2-7
cdr3_length: 16
cdr3_nt: TGTGCCAGCAGCTTTGGGACAGGGATGTCCACCTACGAGCAGTACTTC
cdr3_aa: CASSFGTGMSTYEQYF

d_call: TRBD2
v_call: TRBV30
clone_size: -
j_call: TRBJ2-1
cdr3_length: 14
cdr3_nt: TGTGCCTGGAGTACGGGGCGGGGGGCTAATGAGCAGTTCTTC
cdr3_aa: CAWSTGRGANEQFF

d_call: -
v_call: TRBV29-1
clone_size: -
j_call: TRBJ2-7
cdr3_length: 15
cdr3_nt: TGCAGCGTGACTCGTCCGGGACATGGACTTTACGAGCAGTACTTC
cdr3_aa: CSVTRPGHGLYEQYF

d_call: -
v_call: TRBV7-6
clone_size: -
j_call: TRBJ1-3
cdr3_length: 16
cdr3_nt: TGTGCCAGCAGCTCAAAATCAGGTGGCTCTGGAAACACCATATATTTT
cdr3_aa: CASSSKSGGSGNTIYF

d_call: -
v_call: TRBV7-6
clone_size: -
j_call: TRBJ2-1
cdr3_length: 14
cdr3_nt: TGTGCCAGCAGCTCGGGTGGGTCCTACAATGAGCAGTTCTTC
cdr3_aa: CASSSGGSYNEQFF

d_call: TRBD1
v_call: TRBV15
clone_size: few
j_call: TRBJ2-7
cdr3_length: 15
cdr3_nt: TGTGCCACCAGCAGAGAAACAGGGGTCCTCTACGAGCAGTACTTC
cdr3_aa: CATSRETGVLYEQYF

d_call: -
v_call: TRBV19
clone_size: -
j_call: TRBJ2-2
cdr3_length: 14
cdr3_nt: TGTGCCAGTAGTATAGTCGGGGGCACCGGGGAGCTGTTTTTT
cdr3_aa: CASSIVGGTGELFF

d_call: -
v_call: TRBV27
clone_size: once
j_call: TRBJ1-5
cdr3_length: 15
cdr3_nt: TGTGCCAGCAGTTTATCGAGAGGTGGCAATCAGCCCCAGCATTTT
cdr3_aa: CASSLSRGGNQPQHF

d_call: -
v_call: TRBV6-1
clone_size: -
j_call: TRBJ2-2
cdr3_length: 16
cdr3_nt: TGTGCCAGCAGTGGCCGGGAGTTCGCGAACACCGGGGAGCTGTTTTTT
cdr3_aa: CASSGREFANTGELFF

d_call: -
v_call: TRBV4-1
clone_size: -
j_call: TRBJ2-7
cdr3_length: 15
cdr3_nt: TGCGCCAGCAGCCAAGTTGTGGGTACGTCAGGCGAGCAGTACTTC
cdr3_aa: CASSQVVGTSGEQYF

d_call: TRBD2
v_call: TRBV4-2
clone_size: -
j_call: TRBJ2-7
cdr3_length: 15
cdr3_nt: TGTGCCAGCAGCGGAACGACTAGCCTCTCCTACGAGCAGTACTTC
cdr3_aa: CASSGTTSLSYEQYF

d_call: -
v_call: TRBV28
clone_size: -
j_call: TRBJ1-2
cdr3_length: 13
cdr3_nt: TGTGCCAGCAGTTTCGTACAAGATTATGGCTACACCTTC
cdr3_aa: CASSFVQDYGYTF

d_call: -
v_call: TRBV27
clone_size: -
j_call: TRBJ1-5
cdr3_length: 14
cdr3_nt: TGTGCCAGCAGTCTCACAGGGATTAATCAGCCCCAGCATTTT
cdr3_aa: CASSLTGINQPQHF

d_call: -
v_call: TRBV6-5
clone_size: -
j_call: TRBJ2-3
cdr3_length: 13
cdr3_nt: TGTGCCAGCAGTCCGACCGGGGGAGATACGCAGTATTTT
cdr3_aa: CASSPTGGDTQYF

d_call: TRBD1
v_call: TRBV19
clone_size: -
j_call: TRBJ1-1
cdr3_length: 14
cdr3_nt: TGTGCCAGTAGCTGGACAGGGCGGATCACTGAAGCTTTCTTT
cdr3_aa: CASSWTGRITEAFF

d_call: TRBD2
v_call: TRBV28
clone_size: -
j_call: TRBJ2-5
cdr3_length: 15
cdr3_nt: TGTGCCAGCAGATCCCAGCGGGGTCCTCGAGAGACCCAGTACTTC
cdr3_aa: CASRSQRGPRETQYF

d_call: -
v_call: TRBV29-1
clone_size: -
j_call: TRBJ2-2
cdr3_length: 13
cdr3_nt: TGCAGCGCTCGGGACTCCGGAGCCGGGGAGCTGTTTTTT
cdr3_aa: CSARDSGAGELFF

d_call: TRBD2
v_call: TRBV13
clone_size: once
j_call: TRBJ2-3
cdr3_length: 13
cdr3_nt: TGTGCCAGCGTGCGGGAGCCCACAGATACGCAGTATTTT
cdr3_aa: CASVREPTDTQYF

d_call: -
v_call: TRBV7-9
clone_size: -
j_call: TRBJ2-2
cdr3_length: 15
cdr3_nt: TGTGCCAGCAACCCTGGGGGGGGGCAAACCGGGGAGCTGTTTTTT
cdr3_aa: CASNPGGGQTGELFF

d_call: TRBD1
v_call: TRBV30
clone_size: few
j_call: TRBJ1-2
cdr3_length: 13
cdr3_nt: TGTGCCTGTTTCAGGGGGTATAATGAGGGCTACACCTTC
cdr3_aa: CACFRGYNEGYTF

d_call: -
v_call: TRBV6-5
clone_size: -
j_call: TRBJ2-1
cdr3_length: 13
cdr3_nt: TGTGCCAGCAGCCCCGGCGGGTCGGATGAGCAGTTCTTC
cdr3_aa: CASSPGGSDEQFF

d_call: -
v_call: TRBV6-1
clone_size: -
j_call: TRBJ2-7
cdr3_length: 13
cdr3_nt: TGTGCCAGCAGTGCGGCAGGGTCCTACGAGCAGTACTTC
cdr3_aa: CASSAAGSYEQYF

d_call: -
v_call: TRBV4-1
clone_size: -
j_call: TRBJ2-7
cdr3_length: 14
cdr3_nt: TGCGCCAGCAGCCAAGGCCAGGGCTCCTACGAGCAGTACTTC
cdr3_aa: CASSQGQGSYEQYF

d_call: -
v_call: TRBV4-1
clone_size: -
j_call: TRBJ1-1
cdr3_length: 14
cdr3_nt: TGCGCCAGCAGCCAAGATCCAGGGATCACTGAAGCTTTCTTT
cdr3_aa: CASSQDPGITEAFF

d_call: -
v_call: TRBV6-1
clone_size: once
j_call: TRBJ1-2
cdr3_length: 16
cdr3_nt: TGTGCCAGCAGTGCCCGGGAGTCATATTCTAACTATGGCTACACCTTC
cdr3_aa: CASSARESYSNYGYTF

d_call: TRBD2
v_call: TRBV19
clone_size: -
j_call: TRBJ2-1
cdr3_length: 16
cdr3_nt: TGTGCCAGTAGTATAGGACTAGCGGGAGGTTACAATGAGCAGTTCTTC
cdr3_aa: CASSIGLAGGYNEQFF